What follows are 26 T cell receptor beta chains derived from one specimen sequenced in a study of blood T cell repertoires in COVID-19. Sequencing was performed with immunoSEQ multiplex PCR; in TCRdb, only in-frame clones are kept and a portion is missing. The table includes 250,000 to 300,000 clones, approximately 83% detected once. Sequencing used peripheral blood. These receptors originate from a woman in her seventies with acute or convalescent COVID-19.

This clone was counted between two and nine times. The V and J genes are TRBV19 and TRBJ2-6; D gene uncertain. Germline lookup yields CDR1 LNHDA and CDR2 SQIVND (reference sequence). The CDR3 has 14 amino acids. V lost 2 bases and J lost 0, with 2 bases in between. CDR3 sequence reads: CASSILSGANVLTF. CDR3 in DNA: TGTGCCAGTAGTATACTCTCTGGGGCCAACGTCCTGACTTTC.

The CDR3: CASSLETAYSYEQYF. Here the CDR3 DNA reads TGTGCCAGCAGCTTAGAAACTGCTTACTCCTACGAGCAGTACTTC. The chain links TRBV11-1 to TRBJ2-7; no firm D call. The V end was cut by 1 base, the J end by 0 bases, with 10 bases between. The CDR3 contains 15 residues. The germline V gene has CDR1 SGHAT and CDR2 FQDESV (reference sequence). The entire variable domain, with the rest obtained from reference TRBV11-1 and TRBJ2-7, is as follows: EAEVAQSPRYKITEKSQAVAFWCDPISGHATLYWYRQILGQGPELLVQFQDESVVDDSQLPKDRFSAERLKGVDSTLKIQPAELGDSAMYLCASSLETAYSYEQYFGPGTRLTVT.

The chain combines TRBV6-5 with TRBJ1-1; D is perhaps TRBD1 (6 bases). Germline CDR1 reads MNHEY; CDR2 reads SVGAGI. There are 14 residues in the CDR3. The V gene lost 5 bases and the J gene lost 2 bases, with 12 bases spanning the gap. In DNA, the CDR3 is TGTGCCAGCAGTCTCAGACAGGTAAACACTGAAGCTTTCTTT. Translation: CASSLRQVNTEAFF.

In this sample, this clone turned up once. The CDR3 coding sequence is TGTGCCAGGAAAAAGAATCGGGAGGCCCCGTGGGTTGAAGCTTTCTTT. Amino acids: CARKKNREAPWVEAFF. The chain carries TRBV19 and TRBJ1-1; D is uncertain. The CDR3 totals 16 residues. Trimming shortened V by 9 bases and J by 7 bases, and 27 bases separated the two germline ends. Per germline, CDR1 LNHDA and CDR2 SQIVND (reference sequence).

The chain carries TRBV19 and TRBJ1-1; D possibly corresponds to TRBD1 (6 bases). Germline loops: CDR1 LNHDA, CDR2 SQIVND (reference sequence). V was cut by 9 bases and J by 0 bases, with 11 bases left in between. The length of the CDR3 is 13 residues. CDR3 sequence (DNA): TGTGCCAGCCTACAGGGCATGAACACTGAAGCTTTCTTT. Its protein product is CASLQGMNTEAFF.

The chain employs TRBV18 and TRBJ1-5; unclear D gene. The germline CDR1 and CDR2 sequences are KGHSH and LQKENI. V was clipped by 3 bases and J by 4 bases, with 10 bases between them. CDR3 length: 14 residues. The CDR3 region is CASSPSGLNQPQHF. CDR3 nucleotide sequence: TGTGCCAGCTCACCGTCGGGGTTAAATCAGCCCCAGCATTTT.

The chain uses TRBV11-1 and TRBJ2-3, with D maybe TRBD1 (6 bases). Germline lookup yields CDR1 SGHAT and CDR2 FQDESV (reference sequence). The CDR3 is 16 residues long. Trimming left V 2 bases short and J 0 bases short, with 12 bases between. Written as DNA, the CDR3 is TGTGCCAGCAGCTTACTGCAGGGGCAAAGCACAGATACGCAGTATTTT. The encoded protein is CASSLLQGQSTDTQYF.

The CDR3 DNA reads TGTGCCAGTAGGAGGGATACCTCTGGAAACACCATATATTTT. It yields the protein CASRRDTSGNTIYF. The chain links TRBV19 to TRBJ1-3; D is unclear. With 6 bases removed from V and 0 bases from J, the gap between germline ends came to 9 bases. The CDR3 runs to 14 residues. CDR1 is LNHDA and CDR2 is SQIVND in the germline V gene (reference sequence).

J is TRBJ2-1 and V is TRBV27; 8 bases agree with TRBD2. The CDR3 is 16 amino acids. Germline CDR1 and CDR2: MNHEY and SMNVEV (reference sequence). V was pared by 5 bases and J by 2 bases, with 8 bases of the junction left unmatched. In DNA, the CDR3 is TGTGCCAGCAGTATCCGCGGGGGGCCCACCTACAATGAGCAGTTCTTC. Its translation: CASSIRGGPTYNEQFF.

The chain combines TRBV29-1 with TRBJ2-7; a possible D gene is TRBD2 (6 bases). Germline assignment: CDR1 SQVTM and CDR2 ANQGSEA. V was trimmed by 6 bases and J by 4 bases, leaving 13 bases between them. The CDR3 loop spans 12 amino acids. CDR3 residues: CSVRQEGYEQYF. DNA of the CDR3: TGCAGCGTCCGCCAGGAGGGGTACGAGCAGTACTTC.

This clone was detected a few times. In DNA form, the CDR3 reads TGTGCCAGCAGCTTAGGTACTCCCCGCTCTGGAAACACCATATATTTT. It is translated as CASSLGTPRSGNTIYF. The chain combines TRBV7-2 with TRBJ1-3; D is unclear. This CDR3 has 16 amino acids. Germline CDR1 is SGHTA and CDR2 is FQGNSA. Trimming left V 1 base short and J 0 bases short, with 10 bases between.

The chain has TRBV2 and TRBJ1-5, with a weak D call TRBD1 (6 bases). V lost 7 bases to trimming and J lost 2 bases, with 12 bases between them. CDR3 length: 14 amino acids. Germline V lookup: CDR1 SNHLY, CDR2 FYNNEI. This CDR3 reads CASMRGAGNQPQHF. In DNA, the CDR3 is TGTGCCAGCATGCGGGGGGCTGGCAATCAGCCCCAGCATTTT.

This clone was recorded only once. This chain connects TRBV7-3 to TRBJ2-5, with D tentatively TRBD1 (7 bases). V was pared by 0 bases and J by 5 bases, with 13 bases between. The CDR3 spans 15 residues. Germline assignment: CDR1 SGHTA and CDR2 FQGTGA. The CDR3, as DNA: TGTGCCAGCAGCTTAACAGGGGGCGCGGGGGAGACCCAGTACTTC. It translates to CASSLTGGAGETQYF.

V and J are TRBV18 and TRBJ2-2; weak D call: TRBD1 (6 bases). Germline V gene sequence: CDR1 KGHSH, CDR2 LQKENI. Trimming stripped 6 bases from V and 6 bases from J, with 20 bases between. CDR3 size: 16 residues. CDR3 loop: CASSLTGTSFPGELFF. The CDR3 DNA reads as TGTGCCAGCTCGCTAACCGGGACAAGTTTTCCCGGGGAGCTGTTTTTT.

The chain has TRBV5-6 and TRBJ2-7; D might be TRBD2 (6 bases). The CDR3 covers 14 residues. Trimming left V 2 bases short and J 3 bases short, with 12 bases between. Germline CDR1 reads SGHDT; CDR2 reads YYEEEE. The CDR3 coding sequence is TGTGCCAGCAGCTTCGGGGGTTCGCGCTACGAGCAGTACTTC. As protein: CASSFGGSRYEQYF.

The chain joins TRBV5-4 to TRBJ2-1; 8 bases are shared with TRBD1. J lost 5 bases, V lost 0 bases, and 4 bases had no gene match. This CDR3 is 15 amino acids long. The germline V gene has CDR1 SGHNT and CDR2 YYREEE (reference sequence). In DNA, the CDR3 is TGTGCCAGCAGCTTGGGGACAGGGATGGACAATGAGCAGTTCTTC. This sequence encodes CASSLGTGMDNEQFF.

This chain links TRBV4-2 with TRBJ2-2; TRBD2 matches 11 bases. J lost 4 bases, V lost 0 bases, and 1 base had no gene match. CDR1 and CDR2 from the germline V gene are LGHNA and YNFKEQ. There are 16 residues in the CDR3. The DNA for the CDR3 is TGTGCCAGCAGCCAAGAACTAGCGGGGGCCACCGGGGAGCTGTTTTTT. It translates to CASSQELAGATGELFF.

This chain uses TRBV2 with TRBJ2-7, with TRBD1 matching 8 bases. Germline trimming cut 6 bases from V and 7 bases from J; bases unmatched to any gene: 11. Germline V lookup: CDR1 SNHLY, CDR2 FYNNEI. This CDR3 has 14 amino acids. This CDR3 reads CASSGTGLSGEQYF. The CDR3 nucleotides are TGTGCCAGCAGCGGGACAGGTCTCTCGGGGGAGCAGTACTTC.

The chain carries TRBV14 and TRBJ1-2; 7 nucleotides line up with TRBD1. Trimming took 1 base from V and 4 from J; bases not matched to a gene: 6. Looked up from germline, CDR1 is SGHDN and CDR2 is FVKESK. This CDR3 contains 15 residues. CDR3: CASSQGRTGPYGYTF. The DNA for the CDR3 is TGTGCCAGCAGCCAAGGTCGGACAGGCCCCTATGGCTACACCTTC.

The V call is TRBV7-9, the J call TRBJ1-1; D is ambiguous. Trimming took 4 bases from V and 11 from J, leaving 17 bases between them. CDR1 and CDR2 from the germline V gene are SEHNR and FQNEAQ (reference sequence). The CDR3 length is 13 residues. DNA for the CDR3: TGTGCCAGCAGCTCTCAAACAAATAAAAAGGCTTTCTTT. It specifies CASSSQTNKKAFF.

This clone was found a few times. The chain recombines TRBV4-1 with TRBJ1-2; perhaps TRBD1 as D (5 bases). This CDR3 spans 13 amino acids. The germline V gene has CDR1 MGHRA and CDR2 YSYEKL. Trimming cost V 0 bases and J 4 bases, with 6 bases left between them. For the CDR3, the DNA is TGCGCCAGCAGCCAAGAGGGGGGCTATGGCTACACCTTC. Protein product: CASSQEGGYGYTF.

The rearrangement links TRBV2 to TRBJ1-4; possibly TRBD1 for D (6 bases). Germline V CDR1 and CDR2: SNHLY, FYNNEI. The CDR3 runs to 14 residues. V was pared by 3 bases and J by 7 bases, with 12 bases between. CDR3: CASSEGGASEKLFF. The CDR3 DNA sequence: TGTGCCAGCAGTGAGGGGGGGGCTAGTGAAAAACTGTTTTTT.

The chain uses TRBV7-6 and TRBJ2-7; weak D call: TRBD2 (5 bases). The germline V gene encodes CDR1 SGHVS and CDR2 FNYEAQ. CDR3 length: 11 amino acids. The germline V and J ends were trimmed by 4 bases and 6 bases, with 7 bases remaining between them. For the CDR3, the DNA is TGTGCCAGCAGCTACGAGGGCGAGCAGTACTTC. Its translation: CASSYEGEQYF.

The rearrangement uses TRBV5-8 and TRBJ2-7; no clear D gene. V dropped 6 bases and J dropped 6 bases, with 10 bases sitting between them. The CDR3 runs to 11 residues. In germline, CDR1 is SGHTS, CDR2 YDEGEE. In DNA, the CDR3 is TGTGCCAGCACCGGCGAGCGCGAGCAGTACTTC. As protein: CASTGEREQYF. The full variable domain, completed using reference TRBV5-8 and TRBJ2-7, is EAGVTQSPTHLIKTRGQQATLRCSPISGHTSVYWYQQALGLGLQFLLWYDEGEERNRGNFPPRFSGRQFPNYSSELNVNALELEDSALYLCASTGEREQYFGPGTRLTVT.

The chain carries TRBV5-1 and TRBJ1-6, with 8 bases that match TRBD1. CDR3 length equals 14 residues. With 5 bases clipped from V and 9 bases from J, the junction kept 7 bases outside the gene matches. The germline V gene encodes CDR1 SGHRS and CDR2 YFSETQ. The CDR3 spells CASRRDRGSSPLHF. The CDR3 coding sequence is TGCGCCAGCAGGCGTGACAGGGGCTCTTCACCCCTCCACTTT.

V is TRBV19 and J is TRBJ1-6, with D possibly matching TRBD1 (6 bases). Per the germline V gene, CDR1 is LNHDA and CDR2 is SQIVND (reference sequence). This CDR3 is 13 amino acids long. Between the trimmed V and J ends, which lost 7 bases and 7 bases, there was a span of 11 bases. DNA of the CDR3: TGTGCCAGTACGGGACACCAGAATTCACCCCTCCACTTT. Encoded protein: CASTGHQNSPLHF.